Following are 12 T cell receptor beta chains from one sample sequenced in a study of STAT5B mutations in CD4+ large granular lymphocyte leukemia. Libraries were prepared by immunoSEQ multiplex PCR; TCRdb keeps only in-frame clonotypes and omits some of them. The sample includes tens of thousands of clones, roughly four fifths of them seen just once. Input material: CD4+ T cells from blood buffy coats. These receptors were obtained from a human donor in good health.

This chain links TRBV9 with TRBJ2-3; a possible D gene is TRBD2 (5 bases). This CDR3 spans 15 amino acids. V lost 5 bases and J lost 2, with 15 bases in between. Germline-derived CDR1 and CDR2 are SGDLS and YYNGEE. The CDR3 nucleotides are TGTGCCAGCAGACGTGGGGTAGCGCTCACAGATACGCAGTATTTT. Its protein is CASRRGVALTDTQYF.

The J gene is TRBJ1-1, the V gene TRBV19; 7 bases align to TRBD1. V was clipped by 7 bases and J by 10 bases; unmatched bases: 12. Germline loops: CDR1 LNHDA, CDR2 SQIVND (reference sequence). CDR3 length: 13 amino acids. CDR3 in amino acids: CASNPTGSEGAFF. CDR3 nucleotide sequence: TGTGCCAGTAACCCGACAGGGTCCGAGGGAGCTTTCTTT. The variable domain in full, completed from reference TRBV19 and TRBJ1-1, reads DGGITQSPKYLFRKEGQNVTLSCEQNLNHDAMYWYRQDPGQGLRLIYYSQIVNDFQKGDIAEGYSVSREKKESFPLTVTSAQKNPTAFYLCASNPTGSEGAFFGQGTRLTVV.

This chain connects TRBV28 to TRBJ2-7, with TRBD2 identical over 12 bases. The CDR3 spans 15 residues. V shed 5 bases and J 4 bases; nucleotides not matched to a gene: 6. Germline V gene lookup returns CDR1 MDHEN and CDR2 SYDVKM. In DNA form, the CDR3 reads TGTGCCAGCAGTATTGGACTAGCGGGAATTTACGAGCAGTACTTC. It yields the protein CASSIGLAGIYEQYF.

The chain uses TRBV27 and TRBJ1-5; D unclear. The CDR3 consists of 14 residues. Germline V CDR1 and CDR2: MNHEY, SMNVEV (reference sequence). Trimming cost V 3 bases and J 3 bases, with 9 bases left between them. The CDR3 sequence: CASSFWPLNQPQHF. The CDR3 DNA is TGTGCCAGCAGTTTTTGGCCACTCAATCAGCCCCAGCATTTT.

This clone was found a few times. J is TRBJ2-7 and V is TRBV2; D remains ambiguous. CDR3 size: 10 residues. Germline V gives CDR1 SNHLY, CDR2 FYNNEI. V was cut by 8 bases and J by 4 bases, with 6 bases left in between. Written as DNA, the CDR3 is TGTGCCAGCGGAAATTACGAGCAGTACTTC. It codes for CASGNYEQYF.

This chain links TRBV6-1 with TRBJ1-4; D is perhaps TRBD1 (5 bases). The CDR3 runs 13 residues. V was trimmed by 10 bases and J by 7 bases, leaving 16 bases between them. Germline CDR1 and CDR2: MNHNS and SASEGT. The CDR3 DNA sequence: TGTGCCACCCCGACTCTTAGGGGTGAAAAACTGTTTTTT. Translated: CATPTLRGEKLFF.

The chain links TRBV7-2 to TRBJ2-3; TRBD1 matches at 11 bases. Trimming at V came to 5 bases and at J to 6 bases, leaving 7 bases not matched to a gene. The CDR3 runs 15 residues. Germline CDR1 SGHTA, CDR2 FQGNSA. Written as DNA, the CDR3 is TGTGCCAGCAGCATCAGGACAGGGGGCATGGATACGCAGTATTTT. Encoded protein: CASSIRTGGMDTQYF.

The chain's CDR3 is CASSTRGGTSGSPRYEQYF. The CDR3 DNA reads TGTGCCAGCAGCACAAGGGGGGGGACTAGCGGGAGCCCCAGGTACGAGCAGTACTTC. V is TRBV7-9 and J is TRBJ2-7; 14 bases line up with TRBD2. The CDR3 length is 19 residues. Germline CDR1 and CDR2: SEHNR and FQNEAQ (reference sequence). V trimming: 5 bases; J trimming: 4 bases; junction bases outside the gene matches: 16.

This clone was counted a few times. This rearrangement joins TRBV7-2 to TRBJ2-7; weak D call: TRBD1 (5 bases). The V gene lost 5 bases and the J gene lost 5 bases, with 16 bases spanning the gap. The germline V gene encodes CDR1 SGHTA and CDR2 FQGNSA. CDR3 length: 14 residues. CDR3 residues: CASSRTTGVDEQYF. The CDR3 DNA sequence: TGTGCCAGCAGCCGGACCACAGGAGTCGACGAGCAGTACTTC.

This sequence joins TRBV2 and TRBJ1-4, with a weak D call TRBD1 (6 bases). The V gene lost 5 bases and the J gene lost 7 bases, with 17 bases spanning the gap. Germline V gene sequence: CDR1 SNHLY, CDR2 FYNNEI. This CDR3 spans 15 amino acids. This CDR3 reads CASSQQGDRVEKLFF. The DNA of the CDR3 is TGTGCCAGCAGTCAACAGGGAGACAGAGTTGAAAAACTGTTTTTT.

The J gene is TRBJ1-1, the V gene TRBV7-8; a weak D match, TRBD1 (6 bases). V shed 3 bases and J shed 0 bases, with 11 bases lying between them. The CDR3 extends over 15 amino acids. Germline V gene sequence: CDR1 SGHVS, CDR2 FQNEAQ. The CDR3 nucleotides are TGTGCCAGCAGCTTTGGGCAGGGGATGAACACTGAAGCTTTCTTT. Translating gives CASSFGQGMNTEAFF.

J is TRBJ1-2 and V is TRBV10-3, with D possibly matching TRBD1 (5 bases). The CDR3 covers 13 residues. The V gene's germline CDR1 is ENHRY and CDR2 SYGVKD. With 7 bases removed from V and 3 bases from J, the gap between germline ends came to 12 bases. The CDR3 region is CAIKGQGHYGYTF. CDR3 in DNA: TGTGCCATCAAAGGGCAGGGCCACTATGGCTACACCTTC.